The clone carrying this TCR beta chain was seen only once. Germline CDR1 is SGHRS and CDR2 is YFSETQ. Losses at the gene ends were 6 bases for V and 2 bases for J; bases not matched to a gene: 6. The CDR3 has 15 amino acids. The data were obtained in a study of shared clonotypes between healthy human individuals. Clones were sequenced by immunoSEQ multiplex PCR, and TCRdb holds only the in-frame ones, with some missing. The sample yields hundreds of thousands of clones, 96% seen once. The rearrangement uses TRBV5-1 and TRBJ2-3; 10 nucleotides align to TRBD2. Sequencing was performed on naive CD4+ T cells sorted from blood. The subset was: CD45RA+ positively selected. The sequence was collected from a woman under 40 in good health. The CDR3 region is CASTEREGNTDTQYF. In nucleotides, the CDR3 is TGCGCCAGCACCGAGCGGGAGGGGAACACAGATACGCAGTATTTT.